This T cell receptor (beta chain) was recovered during a study of blood T cells in healthy people across ages (dated by TCRdb to between 2014 and 2017). With regard to the full study: In model experiments, roughly one uniquely barcoded TCR beta cDNA molecule per two T cells was captured by template switching. The study analyzed two additional independent replicas of 1 million unique cDNA reads from the same blood draw for two donors, one aged 18 to 30 and one aged 80 or older. To track age-related changes in TCR beta repertoire diversity, the study relied on deep sequencing normalized with unique cDNA molecular identifiers. To avoid experimental bias, donors of different ages were randomly spread across the sequencing lanes. The donors were split into four age groups: young (average approximately 16 years), middle-aged (roughly 39), aged (roughly 65) and long-lived (roughly 88). Here is what the overall study found, with its caveats: Compared with the aged group, more naive CD4+ T cells, fewer expanded clones and increased TCR diversity were shown by the long-lived group, suggesting age selection. As age increased, observed TCR beta diversity per million T cells dropped in a roughly linear way, and a significant reduction was already evident by age 40. A strong correlation was found between observed TCR beta diversity and the percentage of naive T cells measured by flow cytometry. Because donor CMV infection status was unknown, age-related changes in expanded clonotypes were potentially confounded. Bulk unsorted PBMC profiling prevented conclusive comparison of naive and antigen-experienced compartments. Estimates of total diversity based on one million sequenced T cells were regarded as lower bounds and as underestimates.

A word on this clonotype: The specificity of this receptor is unknown. Base qualities were left out, and no much larger clone turns up one base away.

Library generation was performed with 5' RACE. Sequencer: Illumina HiSeq 2500. A second PCR of roughly 6 to 11 cycles was run with a J-beta primer mix and a sample-barcoded 5' primer. A unique molecular identifier was introduced onto each TCR beta cDNA molecule by a template-switch 5' adaptor carrying 12 random nucleotides. At least 3 million CDR3-containing paired-end reads were obtained from each sample. The Mint cDNA synthesis kit, primed by a TRBC-specific oligonucleotide, was used to synthesize first-strand cDNA from all RNA. After uracil-DNA glycosylase treatment, a first 18-cycle PCR used universal primers M1SS and BC2_uni_R on all cDNA. In the authors' own workflow: Normalization of each sample was performed by random selection of 1 million high-quality reads, each carrying a distinct molecular identifier. Reads sharing molecular identifiers were discarded rather than binned into consensus sequences. MiTCR, with a Q25 quality threshold and the strictest error-elimination algorithm, was used for CDR3 identification, clonotype clustering and error correction. A nonparametric unseen species model with Euler transformation was used to estimate lower-bound total TCR beta diversity. TCRdb redid the processing of the public reads, applying fastp at Q25 and MiXCR, and retained in-frame beta chains. Identical CDR3 proteins give one entry, which carries the most common genes and DNA. These V and J calls are TCRdb output, not the study's own analysis. Here the sample has about 1.4 million distinct CDR3 sequences; around 59% occur a single time. The ten largest clones represent 6.7% of the sample.

The roughly 38 donors, aged roughly 6 to 95 years, were systemically healthy Caucasian individuals from Russia. Each donor gave about 10 milliliters of peripheral blood, drawn into EDTA-treated Vacutainer tubes. Ficoll-Paque density-gradient centrifugation was used to isolate PBMCs, with at least 7 million per sample. Total RNA was extracted from PBMCs with Trizol reagent, with at least 5 micrograms obtained per sample. Naive CD45RAhigh/CD27high T cell percentages were measured by flow cytometry on a PBMC aliquot from every donor. Sequenced: blood. The sequence derives from a man aged 18 to 30 in good health.

This receptor has the CDR3 CASSRASFGIKETQYF. The nucleotide sequence reads TGTGCCAGCAGCCGGGCCAGTTTCGGGATAAAAGAGACCCAGTACTTC. This chain joins TRBV6-5 to TRBJ2-5; the D gene is perhaps TRBD2, from 5 matching bases. Looking up the germline V gene yields CDR1 MNHEY and CDR2 SVGAGI. There are 16 amino acids in the CDR3, from cysteine to phenylalanine inclusive. Only the CDR3 region is kept as DNA, spanning 48 bases read in frame from base 1. V is clipped by 6 bases and J by 3 bases, and the sequence between their germline boundaries is 20 bases long.